The 31 T cell receptor beta chains reported below all come from one sample, sequenced in a study of OX40 agonist ivuxolimab in advanced cancers. Assay: immunoSEQ multiplex PCR; the TCRdb copy retains only in-frame clones and omits some. The data hold around 90,000 clones, with approximately 90% observed a single time. Sequencing used CD4+ or CD8+ T cells sorted from blood, obtained in a trial of the OX40 agonist ivuxolimab. These receptors came from an adult with an advanced solid tumor such as melanoma, head and neck, liver or kidney cancer.

The chain links TRBV14 to TRBJ2-1; 10 bases line up with TRBD1. CDR3 length: 17 amino acids. J lost 5 bases, V lost 3 bases, and 10 bases had no gene match. Germline CDR1 is SGHDN and CDR2 is FVKESK. The CDR3 sequence: CASSQQPGQGPHNEQFF. The CDR3 coding sequence is TGTGCCAGCAGCCAGCAACCGGGACAGGGGCCCCACAATGAGCAGTTCTTC.

The rearrangement joins TRBV4-2 to TRBJ2-7; D perhaps matches TRBD2 (6 bases). The germline CDR1 and CDR2 sequences are LGHNA and YNFKEQ. V shed 4 bases and J shed 4 bases, with 20 bases lying between them. This CDR3 spans 16 amino acids. In DNA, the CDR3 is TGTGCCAGCAGCCCAAGTCTGGGGGGAGTAGGGTACGAGCAGTACTTC. Residues: CASSPSLGGVGYEQYF.

This clone was observed a handful of times. V usage is TRBV4-2 and J usage is TRBJ2-7; D is undetermined. Germline V gene lookup returns CDR1 LGHNA and CDR2 YNFKEQ. V lost 3 bases to trimming and J lost 0 bases, with 12 bases between them. The CDR3 has 15 amino acids. The CDR3 here is CASSQGASGSYEQYF. CDR3 nucleotides: TGTGCCAGCAGCCAGGGTGCTTCAGGCTCCTACGAGCAGTACTTC.

The table lists this clone with a count of one. CDR3 bases: TGTGCCAGCAGCCCCTGGACAGGGCCTCCGAGGGATACGCAGTATTTT. This translates into CASSPWTGPPRDTQYF. The V call is TRBV11-3, the J call TRBJ2-3; 8 bases line up with TRBD1. Per germline, CDR1 SGHNT and CDR2 YENEEA. V shed 5 bases, J shed 6 bases, and the junction held 13 bases outside the gene matches. This CDR3 spans 16 amino acids. Full variable domain (remainder filled in from reference TRBV11-3 and TRBJ2-3): EAGVVQSPRYKIIEKKQPVAFWCNPISGHNTLYWYLQNLGQGPELLIRYENEEAVDDSQLPKDRFSAERLKGVDSTLKIQPAELGDSAVYLCASSPWTGPPRDTQYFGPGTRLTVL.

The chain couples TRBV9 to TRBJ2-5; TRBD1 agrees at 9 bases. The DNA end is more similar to TRBJ2-7, so the J call may be wrong. The CDR3 covers 13 residues. CDR1 and CDR2 from the germline V gene are SGDLS and YYNGEE. CDR3 sequence (DNA): TGTGCCAGCATCCGGGACAGGGACTACGAGCAGTACTTC. Its protein product is CASIRDRDYEQYF.

This clone was recorded a few times. The chain carries TRBV5-1 and TRBJ2-7; D not certain. Trimming removed 4 bases at V and 0 bases at J, with 14 bases between. Germline assignment: CDR1 SGHRS and CDR2 YFSETQ. CDR3 size: 15 residues. This chain's CDR3 is CASSVDPTYSYEQYF. Here the CDR3 DNA reads TGCGCCAGCAGCGTCGACCCGACCTACTCCTACGAGCAGTACTTC. Using reference TRBV5-1 and TRBJ2-7 for the parts outside the CDR3, the full variable domain is KAGVTQTPRYLIKTRGQQVTLSCSPISGHRSVSWYQQTPGQGLQFLFEYFSETQRNKGNFPGRFSGRQFSNSRSEMNVSTLELGDSALYLCASSVDPTYSYEQYFGPGTRLTVT.

The chain recombines TRBV11-2 with TRBJ1-2; weak D call: TRBD1 (5 bases). This CDR3 is built from 12 residues. The germline CDR1 and CDR2 sequences are SGHAT and FQNNGV. Deletions cut 5 bases from V and 6 bases from J, with 10 bases between. The chain's CDR3 is CASSHEGNGYTF. In DNA, the CDR3 is TGTGCCAGCAGCCACGAGGGGAATGGCTACACCTTC.

V usage is TRBV7-8 and J usage is TRBJ2-3; no clear D. Germline V gives CDR1 SGHVS, CDR2 FQNEAQ. This CDR3 contains 15 residues. The germline V and J ends were trimmed by 1 base and 3 bases, with 11 bases remaining between them. CDR3 amino acids: CASSLGYSRTDTQYF. The CDR3 DNA reads TGTGCCAGCAGCTTAGGGTACTCCCGAACAGATACGCAGTATTTT.

This chain joins TRBV9 and TRBJ2-7; 9 bases line up with TRBD1. CDR3 size: 16 residues. CDR1 is SGDLS, CDR2 YYNGEE, per germline. The ends lost 3 bases at V and 5 bases at J; junction bases unmatched: 12. The CDR3 protein is CASSAGVDRGLDEQYF. Here the CDR3 DNA reads TGTGCCAGCAGCGCTGGAGTGGACAGGGGTTTGGACGAGCAGTACTTC.

This clone appeared once. The CDR3 nucleotides are TGTGCCAGCAGTTATCGCACAGTCCGTGAAAAACTGTTTTTT. This translates into CASSYRTVREKLFF. The chain uses TRBV5-8 and TRBJ1-4; unclear D gene. Deletions cut 5 bases from V and 7 bases from J, with 15 bases between. Germline CDR1 is SGHTS and CDR2 is YDEGEE. This CDR3 contains 14 residues.

The DNA of the CDR3 is TGCAGCGTTTTAATACAGGGGAACACTGAAGCTTTCTTT. Translating gives CSVLIQGNTEAFF. V gene TRBV29-1 combines with J gene TRBJ1-1, with D possibly being TRBD1 (6 bases). This CDR3 comprises 13 residues. V lost 5 bases to trimming and J lost 1 base, with 11 bases between them. The germline CDR1 and CDR2 sequences are SQVTM and ANQGSEA.

The V gene is TRBV12-2, the J gene TRBJ1-2; no DNA check was done on the table's D call, TRBD1. TRBV12-2 is tagged as a pseudogene. This CDR3 is built from 18 residues. CDR3 coding DNA: TGTGCAAGTCGCTTAGCGAGGGACAGGGGATGGTGGCCCTATGGCTACACCTTC. Its protein product is CASRLARDRGWWPYGYTF.

The V and J genes are TRBV27 and TRBJ2-7, with 8 nucleotides matching TRBD1. This CDR3 is 16 amino acids long. Germline CDR1 reads MNHEY; CDR2 reads SMNVEV (reference sequence). The ends lost 8 bases at V and 4 bases at J; junction bases unmatched: 16. CDR3 DNA: TGTGCCAGCCGTGGACAGGGCCCCCTTCGGGAATACGAGCAGTACTTC. It yields the protein CASRGQGPLREYEQYF.

The chain carries TRBV28 and TRBJ1-1; D might be TRBD1 (5 bases). The CDR3 is 14 residues long. The germline V gene encodes CDR1 MDHEN and CDR2 SYDVKM. V lost 5 bases and J 9 bases, leaving 19 bases between the germline ends. CDR3 sequence reads: CASSATRDLSKAFF. CDR3 bases: TGTGCCAGCAGTGCGACCCGGGACCTATCTAAAGCTTTCTTT.

Of note for this clone: Because the CDR3's place on the DNA is in doubt, the DNA is left out and the CDR3 is given as listed by TCRdb. This chain links TRBV9 with TRBJ2-1. Germline CDR1 reads SGDLS; CDR2 reads YYNGEE. With termini counted, the CDR3 has 17 amino acids. The CDR3 region is CASSVSVLGSSYNEQFF.

J is TRBJ2-3 and V is TRBV18; D may be TRBD1 (6 bases). The CDR3 loop spans 14 amino acids. Trimming took 2 bases from V and 10 from J, leaving 16 bases between them. Germline lookup yields CDR1 KGHSH and CDR2 LQKENI. The CDR3 bases are TGTGCCAGCTCACCATCGAAGACAGGCGTGGCGCAGTATTTT. The encoded protein is CASSPSKTGVAQYF.

V and J are TRBV28 and TRBJ1-1; a possible D gene is TRBD1 (6 bases). From germline, CDR1 is MDHEN and CDR2 SYDVKM. CDR3 length: 14 amino acids. V lost 6 bases and J lost 4, with 15 bases in between. CDR3 in amino acids: CASSPGGGRTEAFF. CDR3 nucleotides: TGTGCCAGCAGCCCCGGAGGGGGGCGCACTGAAGCTTTCTTT.

V is TRBV7-2 and J is TRBJ2-7, with TRBD1 matching over 7 bases. Trimming took 5 bases from V and 4 from J; bases not matched to a gene: 8. Germline V gives CDR1 SGHTA, CDR2 FQGNSA. The CDR3 is 14 residues long. The CDR3 nucleotides read TGTGCCAGCAGCACCCGGACAGGAGAGTACGAGCAGTACTTC. Translated, it gives CASSTRTGEYEQYF. Full variable domain (missing parts from reference TRBV7-2 and TRBJ2-7): GAGVSQSPSNKVTEKGKDVELRCDPISGHTALYWYRQSLGQGLEFLIYFQGNSAPDKSGLPSDRFSAERTGGSVSTLTIQRTQQEDSAVYLCASSTRTGEYEQYFGPGTRLTVT.

The V call is TRBV7-8, the J call TRBJ2-7; 11 bases align to TRBD2. Germline V gives CDR1 SGHVS, CDR2 FQNEAQ. This CDR3 region has 17 residues. Losses at the gene ends were 1 base for V and 4 bases for J; bases not matched to a gene: 9. The CDR3 loop is CASSLGGLAELGYEQYF. CDR3 in DNA: TGTGCCAGCAGCTTAGGGGGACTAGCGGAGCTGGGGTACGAGCAGTACTTC.

The CDR3 DNA follows: TGTGCCAGCAGTGAAGGGGGAAACGCCCCAGATACGCAGTATTTT. Translation: CASSEGGNAPDTQYF. The chain carries TRBV25-1 and TRBJ2-3; TRBD1 or TRBD2 may be the D gene (5 bases each). This CDR3 has 15 amino acids. Trimming left V 2 bases short and J 4 bases short, with 13 bases between. The germline V gene has CDR1 MGHDK and CDR2 SYGVNS.

The gene calls are TRBV9 and TRBJ2-7; 9 positions match TRBD1. Germline CDR1 SGDLS, CDR2 YYNGEE. The CDR3 has 14 amino acids. V lost 1 base, J lost 3 bases, and 2 bases stayed unmatched. CDR3 amino acids: CASSVRDRDYEQYF. For the CDR3, the DNA is TGTGCCAGCAGCGTAAGGGACAGGGACTACGAGCAGTACTTC. The whole variable domain, filled in from reference TRBV9 and TRBJ2-7, reads DSGVTQTPKHLITATGQRVTLRCSPRSGDLSVYWYQQSLDQGLQFLIQYYNGEERAKGNILERFSAQQFPDLHSELNLSSLELGDSALYFCASSVRDRDYEQYFGPGTRLTVT.

This rearrangement joins TRBV28 to TRBJ1-2; D remains unclear. The V end was cut by 3 bases, the J end by 0 bases, with 11 bases between. Per the germline V gene, CDR1 is MDHEN and CDR2 is SYDVKM. The CDR3 spans 15 residues. The CDR3: CASSFIRYSNYGYTF. The CDR3 coding sequence is TGTGCCAGCAGTTTCATTCGGTATTCTAACTATGGCTACACCTTC.

J is TRBJ1-4 and V is TRBV6-4, with TRBD1 matching 7 bases. Per the germline V gene, CDR1 is MRHNA and CDR2 is SNTAGT. The CDR3 runs 18 residues. The J segment lost 0 bases and the V segment lost 0 bases, leaving 7 bases of the junction unmatched. CDR3 sequence reads: CASSDSKTGFATNEKLFF. CDR3 nucleotides: TGTGCCAGCAGTGACTCGAAGACAGGGTTTGCAACTAATGAAAAACTGTTTTTT.

J is TRBJ2-2 and V is TRBV18; perhaps TRBD1 as D (6 bases). V lost 6 bases and J lost 4, with 18 bases in between. The germline V gene has CDR1 KGHSH and CDR2 LQKENI. The CDR3 is made up of 16 amino acids. CDR3 amino acids: CASSVRDRPSTGELFF. As DNA, the CDR3 is TGTGCCAGCTCGGTCCGAGACAGGCCTTCCACCGGGGAGCTGTTTTTT.

V is TRBV10-3 and J is TRBJ2-5; D might be TRBD1 or TRBD2, each matching 5 bases. The J call may be in error: the DNA end matches TRBJ2-7 better. Per germline, CDR1 ENHRY and CDR2 SYGVKD. This CDR3 is 14 amino acids long. The CDR3 protein is CAIGSGTGSYEQYF. CDR3 DNA sequence: TGTGCCATCGGGTCGGGGACCGGCTCCTACGAGCAGTACTTC.

The V and J genes are TRBV19 and TRBJ2-5, with D maybe TRBD1 (6 bases). The DNA end favors TRBJ2-7, so the J call may be wrong. Per germline, CDR1 LNHDA and CDR2 SQIVND (reference sequence). The CDR3 runs to 13 residues. CDR3 DNA sequence: TGTGCCAGTAGTTTTCAGGGGACCTACGAGCAGTACTTC. Translating gives CASSFQGTYEQYF.

The chain combines TRBV4-1 with TRBJ2-1, with D tentatively TRBD1 (5 bases). Germline CDR1 reads MGHRA; CDR2 reads YSYEKL. This CDR3 has 14 residues. The V end lost 1 base, the J end lost 6 bases, and 10 bases lay between the germline ends. CDR3 sequence reads: CASSQARTTNEQFF. CDR3 DNA: TGCGCCAGCAGCCAAGCCAGGACAACCAATGAGCAGTTCTTC.

This chain connects TRBV10-2 to TRBJ2-2, with TRBD1 matching 7 bases. Germline V gene data show CDR1 as WSHSY and CDR2 as SAAADI. V lost 11 bases and J lost 5; bases outside the gene matches: 14. The length of the CDR3 is 15 residues. The CDR3, as DNA: TGCGCCGTCACGAAGGGGCAGGGGGAAACCGGGGAGCTGTTTTTT. It is translated as CAVTKGQGETGELFF.

This sequence joins TRBV5-6 and TRBJ1-1; D is unresolved. Per the germline V gene, CDR1 is SGHDT and CDR2 is YYEEEE. The CDR3 runs to 14 residues. Trimming took 0 bases from V and 4 from J, leaving 10 bases between them. CDR3 coding DNA: TGTGCCAGCAGCTTGGAGGTCAGCCTCACTGAAGCTTTCTTT. As protein: CASSLEVSLTEAFF.

V usage is TRBV9 and J usage is TRBJ2-3; TRBD2 matches at 9 bases. The CDR3 extends over 16 amino acids. The V gene end was trimmed by 0 bases and the J gene end by 3 bases; junction bases not matched to a gene: 5. From germline, CDR1 is SGDLS and CDR2 YYNGEE. In DNA form, the CDR3 reads TGTGCCAGCAGCGTAGGGCGGACTAGCGTGACAGATACGCAGTATTTT. This gives the protein CASSVGRTSVTDTQYF. The complete variable domain, with remaining parts taken from reference TRBV9 and TRBJ2-3, reads DSGVTQTPKHLITATGQRVTLRCSPRSGDLSVYWYQQSLDQGLQFLIQYYNGEERAKGNILERFSAQQFPDLHSELNLSSLELGDSALYFCASSVGRTSVTDTQYFGPGTRLTVL.

J is TRBJ2-3 and V is TRBV10-2; the D gene is possibly TRBD1 (5 bases). Deletions cut 7 bases from V and 4 bases from J, with 12 bases between. This CDR3 spans 13 amino acids. The germline gives CDR1 WSHSY, CDR2 SAAADI. The CDR3 coding sequence is TGCGCCAGCACCGGACATAATGCAGATACGCAGTATTTT. It codes for CASTGHNADTQYF.